The 21 T cell receptor beta chains presented below share a single source sample, sequenced in a study of beta chain features in type 1 diabetes. The isolated RNA, all of it, was reverse transcribed, so expressed TCRB transcripts were what got sequenced. The repertoire was sequenced with immunoSEQ multiplex PCR; TCRdb's copy has only in-frame clones and lacks some. The sample gives about 620,000 clones, 15% to 17% of which show up once; about 0.086% is in the top ten. Sequencing was carried out using naive CD4+ T cells from blood. The receptors were sampled from a young man in good health.

This clone has a handful of counts. The genes are TRBV7-2 and TRBJ1-1; possible D gene TRBD1, 5 bases. CDR1 is SGHTA and CDR2 is FQGNSA in the germline V gene. Trimming removed 5 bases at V and 5 bases at J, with 12 bases between. The CDR3 covers 13 residues. Here the CDR3 reads CASSASSGTEAFF. CDR3 DNA sequence: TGTGCCAGCAGCGCCTCTTCAGGGACTGAAGCTTTCTTT.

Comments on this clone: One end of the junction does not line up with germline, which may come from a read error. The chain has TRBV11-2 and TRBJ2-7; the match to TRBD2 covers 11 bases. Germline values: CDR1 SGHAT, CDR2 FQNNGV. The CDR3 covers 13 residues. CDR3 protein: CASSWGGLAGGGF. For the CDR3, the DNA is TGTGCCAGCAGCTGGGGCGGGCTAGCGGGAGGAGGGTTC.

This clone turned up a few times. The chain links TRBV28 to TRBJ1-2, with D hard to call. The CDR3 consists of 13 residues. V lost 1 base and J 4 bases, leaving 7 bases between the germline ends. Germline V gene data show CDR1 as MDHEN and CDR2 as SYDVKM. Written as DNA, the CDR3 is TGTGCCAGCAGTTTATTGACACCCTATGGCTACACCTTC. Protein: CASSLLTPYGYTF.

The sample holds a few counts of this clone. The J gene is TRBJ2-2, the V gene TRBV28, with D possibly matching TRBD2 (6 bases). The CDR3 totals 15 residues. Trimming stripped 6 bases from V and 2 bases from J, with 13 bases between. Germline V lookup: CDR1 MDHEN, CDR2 SYDVKM. The CDR3 DNA follows: TGTGCCAGCAGCGAAGGCGGGAAAAACACCGGGGAGCTGTTTTTT. This sequence encodes CASSEGGKNTGELFF.

CDR3 protein: CSVTGLAGVNEQFF. The DNA of the CDR3 is TGCAGCGTTACGGGACTAGCGGGGGTGAATGAGCAGTTCTTC. The chain couples TRBV29-1 to TRBJ2-1; 14 positions match TRBD2. The CDR3 consists of 14 residues. CDR1 and CDR2 (germline): SQVTM, ANQGSEA. Losses at the gene ends were 5 bases for V and 7 bases for J; bases not matched to a gene: 4.

This clone was counted between two and nine times. The chain carries TRBV29-1 and TRBJ1-3, with 9 bases matching TRBD1. Germline V gene data show CDR1 as SQVTM and CDR2 as ANQGSEA. CDR3 size: 15 residues. The V segment lost 6 bases and the J segment 4 bases; nucleotides outside the gene matches: 10. The CDR3 sequence: CSVDRGTGLGNTIYF. Here the CDR3 DNA reads TGCAGCGTAGATCGTGGGACAGGGTTAGGAAACACCATATATTTT.

J is TRBJ1-1 and V is TRBV7-8; D remains unclear. CDR1 and CDR2 (germline): SGHVS, FQNEAQ. The V end lost 5 bases, the J end lost 0 bases, and 10 bases lay between the germline ends. The CDR3 has 14 amino acids. CDR3 sequence: CASSVSGLNTEAFF. The CDR3 DNA reads TGTGCCAGCAGCGTATCCGGACTGAACACTGAAGCTTTCTTT.

This clone was observed a handful of times. The chain combines TRBV11-1 with TRBJ2-7; 9 bases align to TRBD1. CDR3 length: 16 residues. Germline V gene lookup returns CDR1 SGHAT and CDR2 FQDESV (reference sequence). J lost 4 bases, V lost 3 bases, and 10 bases had no gene match. CDR3 amino acids: CASSLIAGTGSYEQYF. CDR3 DNA sequence: TGTGCCAGCAGCTTGATCGCCGGGACAGGGTCGTACGAGCAGTACTTC. Together with reference TRBV11-1 and TRBJ2-7, the CDR3 gives the full variable domain: EAEVAQSPRYKITEKSQAVAFWCDPISGHATLYWYRQILGQGPELLVQFQDESVVDDSQLPKDRFSAERLKGVDSTLKIQPAELGDSAMYLCASSLIAGTGSYEQYFGPGTRLTVT.

This chain connects TRBV5-4 to TRBJ1-4; D might be TRBD1 (6 bases). Trimming took off 4 bases at V and 8 bases at J, with 21 bases between the two ends. Germline loops: CDR1 SGHNT, CDR2 YYREEE (reference sequence). This CDR3 contains 16 residues. The CDR3 sequence is CASSPALQGGEEKLFF. The CDR3 DNA reads as TGTGCCAGCAGCCCCGCCTTACAGGGAGGGGAAGAAAAACTGTTTTTT.

This chain joins TRBV28 and TRBJ1-1; D possibly corresponds to TRBD1 (6 bases). Germline loops: CDR1 MDHEN, CDR2 SYDVKM. Trimming removed 2 bases from V and 4 bases from J, with 14 bases in between. The CDR3 covers 15 residues. The CDR3: CASSLKDRVATEAFF. CDR3 DNA sequence: TGTGCCAGCAGTTTAAAGGACAGAGTGGCCACTGAAGCTTTCTTT.

This clone has only a few counts. The rearrangement joins TRBV5-4 to TRBJ2-5, with TRBD2 identical over 7 bases. After removal of 2 bases from V and 5 bases from J, the junction contained 3 bases not matched to a gene. The germline CDR1 and CDR2 sequences are SGHNT and YYREEE (reference sequence). This CDR3 region has 13 residues. Here the CDR3 reads CASSFTAGETQYF. CDR3 nucleotides: TGTGCCAGCAGCTTCACAGCGGGGGAGACCCAGTACTTC.

This clone came up a few times. The J gene is TRBJ2-1, the V gene TRBV5-1, with 10 bases identical to TRBD2. J was trimmed by 1 base and V by 7 bases; bases with no gene match: 5. Looked up from germline, CDR1 is SGHRS and CDR2 is YFSETQ. The length of the CDR3 is 15 residues. CDR3 sequence (DNA): TGCGCCAGCGGTCTAGCGGGGGCATCCTACAATGAGCAGTTCTTC. Its protein is CASGLAGASYNEQFF.

Concerning this clone itself: At the DNA level, this CDR3 is encoded by other sequences in the same sample as well. V gene TRBV20-1 combines with J gene TRBJ1-2; D gene ambiguous. The germline V gene has CDR1 DFQATT and CDR2 SNEGSKA (reference sequence). V dropped 4 bases and J dropped 0 bases, with 3 bases sitting between them. CDR3 length: 11 residues. The CDR3 DNA reads TGCAGTGCTACTGCTAACTATGGCTACACCTTC. Its protein is CSATANYGYTF.

This clone was counted between two and nine times. The chain combines TRBV5-1 with TRBJ2-1; D is uncertain. CDR1 is SGHRS and CDR2 is YFSETQ in the germline V gene. Trimming took off 2 bases at V and 7 bases at J, with 16 bases between the two ends. The CDR3 runs to 15 residues. CDR3 amino acids: CASSFTKIVRNEQFF. DNA for the CDR3: TGCGCCAGCAGCTTCACGAAAATTGTAAGGAATGAGCAGTTCTTC.

This clone was counted a few times. J is TRBJ2-2 and V is TRBV7-9; D ambiguous. The CDR3 contains 14 residues. The germline gives CDR1 SEHNR, CDR2 FQNEAQ (reference sequence). Trimming took off 0 bases at V and 7 bases at J, with 9 bases between the two ends. CDR3: CASSLARRSGELFF. The CDR3 DNA sequence: TGTGCCAGCAGCTTAGCGAGAAGGAGCGGGGAGCTGTTTTTT.

Only a few counts were recorded for this clone. This CDR3 is also generated by other DNA sequences in the sample. This chain connects TRBV7-9 to TRBJ1-2, with 7 bases that match TRBD1. Germline CDR1 is SEHNR and CDR2 is FQNEAQ (reference sequence). This CDR3 comprises 14 residues. The V and J ends lost 1 base and 4 bases, in that order; junction bases with no gene match: 3. The CDR3 protein is CASSLGQGGYGYTF. The CDR3 nucleotides read TGTGCCAGCAGCTTAGGACAGGGTGGCTATGGCTACACCTTC.

With regard to this clone: One end of the junction fails to match germline, which may point to a read error. The chain has TRBV9 and TRBJ1-1, with D uncertain. Germline CDR1 SGDLS, CDR2 YYNGEE. This CDR3 is built from 13 residues. The chain's CDR3 is CASSVTRNAEAFF. The DNA for the CDR3 is TGTGCCAGCAGCGTAACGAGGAACGCTGAAGCTTTCTTT.

The gene calls are TRBV6-6 and TRBJ1-3; D unclear. Trimming removed 6 bases from V and 5 bases from J, with 14 bases in between. CDR1 MNHNY and CDR2 SVGAGI come from the germline V gene (reference sequence). The CDR3 is 14 amino acids. The CDR3 loop is CASSPRQSRNTIYF. CDR3 sequence (DNA): TGTGCCAGCAGCCCACGGCAGTCCAGAAACACCATATATTTT.

This clone was observed many times. The chain has TRBV10-3 and TRBJ2-5; D perhaps matches TRBD1 (6 bases). This CDR3 spans 13 amino acids. CDR1 and CDR2 from the germline V gene are ENHRY and SYGVKD. V was cut by 3 bases and J by 5 bases, with 10 bases left in between. The CDR3 here is CAISDRGFETQYF. The CDR3 nucleotides are TGTGCCATCAGTGACAGGGGTTTCGAGACCCAGTACTTC.

Written as DNA, the CDR3 is TGTGCCAGCAGCGGGTTAGCTAACTATGGCTACACCTTC. It codes for CASSGLANYGYTF. The chain couples TRBV7-2 to TRBJ1-2; D unclear. From germline, CDR1 is SGHTA and CDR2 FQGNSA. Trimming took off 5 bases at V and 0 bases at J, with 7 bases between the two ends. This CDR3 is built from 13 residues.

Only a few counts were recorded for this clone. The chain uses TRBV5-1 and TRBJ2-2; 9 nucleotides match TRBD1. Germline lookup yields CDR1 SGHRS and CDR2 YFSETQ. With V trimmed by 3 bases and J by 4 bases, 4 bases remained unmatched. This CDR3 region has 15 residues. The CDR3 coding sequence is TGCGCCAGCAGCTCACAGGGGGCCGGCACCGGGGAGCTGTTTTTT. The encoded protein is CASSSQGAGTGELFF.